This is a list of T cell receptor beta chains from one sample in a study of memory CD4+ T cells and cytomegalovirus serostatus. This table comes from immunoSEQ multiplex PCR, and its TCRdb copy is limited to in-frame clones, with some not included. Among some 60,000 clones listed, about 70% were seen once. The sample was memory CD4+ T cells from blood. The receptors shown here come from an adult in good health and CMV-seropositive. Each CDR3 is given with its conserved first and last residue. The order of the fields is J gene, clone size, V gene, D gene, CDR3 protein, CDR3 DNA. The D gene is left open where the match is weak. Rows may omit the clone size; those that give it use once, few, many or a size class.

J: TRBJ2-1; size: once; V: TRBV11-2; D: .; CDR3: CASSLDLVSEQFF; DNA: TGTGCCAGCAGCTTAGATCTGGTAAGTGAGCAGTTCTTC
J: TRBJ2-3; size: few; V: TRBV28; D: TRBD1; CDR3: CASSSQGARDTQYF; DNA: TGTGCCAGCAGTTCCCAGGGGGCGAGAGATACGCAGTATTTT
J: TRBJ1-2; size: .; V: TRBV7-2; D: .; CDR3: CASSLGGGDYGYTF; DNA: TGTGCCAGCAGCTTAGGTGGCGGGGACTATGGCTACACCTTC
J: TRBJ2-5; size: many; V: TRBV11-3; D: TRBD2; CDR3: CASSFSGTKETQYF; DNA: TGTGCCAGCAGCTTCAGCGGGACGAAAGAGACCCAGTACTTC
J: TRBJ2-3; size: .; V: TRBV4-2; D: .; CDR3: CASTSAGLTTDTQYF; DNA: TGTGCCAGCACCTCAGCCGGGTTAACCACAGATACGCAGTATTTT
J: TRBJ1-2; size: few; V: TRBV4-2; D: .; CDR3: CASSQGAVLDYGYTF; DNA: TGTGCCAGCAGCCAAGGGGCGGTACTCGACTATGGCTACACCTTC
J: TRBJ2-5; size: .; V: TRBV11-2; D: .; CDR3: CASSGLAGETQYF; DNA: TGTGCCAGCAGCGGATTAGCTGGAGAGACCCAGTACTTC
J: TRBJ2-2; size: .; V: TRBV10-3; D: .; CDR3: CAISDYQVPGELFF; DNA: TGTGCCATCAGTGATTATCAAGTCCCCGGGGAGCTGTTTTTT
J: TRBJ2-2; size: .; V: TRBV2; D: TRBD2; CDR3: CASSGLRPGGASTGELFF; DNA: TGTGCCAGCAGTGGATTGCGTCCGGGAGGCGCTTCGACCGGGGAGCTGTTTTTT
J: TRBJ1-1; size: .; V: TRBV6-5; D: .; CDR3: CASGKEGLNTEAFF; DNA: TGTGCCAGCGGTAAGGAGGGCTTAAACACTGAAGCTTTCTTT
J: TRBJ2-5; size: .; V: TRBV7-2; D: .; CDR3: CASSSRTSEETQYF; DNA: TGTGCCAGCAGCTCGAGGACTTCGGAAGAGACCCAGTACTTC
J: TRBJ2-3; size: few; V: TRBV6-6; D: .; CDR3: CASTRGTDTQYF; DNA: TGTGCCAGCACCCGGGGCACAGATACGCAGTATTTT
J: TRBJ1-4; size: .; V: TRBV6-1; D: .; CDR3: CASSDLDAEKLFF; DNA: TGTGCCAGCAGCGACCTTGACGCTGAAAAACTGTTTTTT
J: TRBJ2-2; size: .; V: TRBV7-3; D: TRBD2; CDR3: CASSPYTGGAGELFF; DNA: TGTGCCAGCAGCCCCTATACTGGGGGGGCCGGGGAGCTGTTTTTT
J: TRBJ1-3; size: .; V: TRBV27; D: .; CDR3: CASSSGASGNTIYF; DNA: TGTGCCAGCAGTTCTGGGGCTTCTGGAAACACCATATATTTT
J: TRBJ2-3; size: .; V: TRBV5-6; D: TRBD2; CDR3: CASSLGAGYTDTQYF; DNA: TGTGCCAGCAGCTTGGGAGCGGGGTACACAGATACGCAGTATTTT
J: TRBJ2-7; size: .; V: TRBV4-1; D: .; CDR3: CASSQEGGAKTYEQYF; DNA: TGCGCCAGCAGCCAAGAGGGGGGGGCCAAAACCTACGAGCAGTACTTC
J: TRBJ1-1; size: .; V: TRBV18; D: TRBD1; CDR3: CASSPLPTGWETEAFF; DNA: TGTGCCAGCTCACCATTACCGACAGGGTGGGAAACTGAAGCTTTCTTT
J: TRBJ2-5; size: .; V: TRBV10-1; D: .; CDR3: CAITEPDQETQYF; DNA: TGCGCCATTACGGAGCCAGACCAAGAGACCCAGTACTTC
J: TRBJ1-4; size: .; V: TRBV6-7; D: .; CDR3: CASSYPSTPDRPNEKLFF; DNA: TGTGCCAGCAGTTACCCGTCCACTCCGGACAGACCTAATGAAAAACTGTTTTTT
J: TRBJ1-1; size: few; V: TRBV4-3; D: .; CDR3: CASSQDGQRVGEAFF; DNA: TGCGCCAGCAGCCAAGATGGGCAGCGGGTAGGAGAAGCTTTCTTT
J: TRBJ1-1; size: .; V: TRBV12-5; D: TRBD1; CDR3: CASGFTGEAGNTEAFF; DNA: TGTGCTAGTGGTTTTACAGGGGAAGCCGGAAACACTGAAGCTTTCTTT
J: TRBJ1-4; size: few; V: TRBV6-1; D: TRBD1; CDR3: CASSDTLRQGLRGLQIF; DNA: TGTGCCAGCAGTGACACCCTACGACAGGGATTAAGAGGCCTCCAGATTTTT
J: TRBJ2-3; size: .; V: TRBV10-3; D: TRBD2; CDR3: CAIRLALNTDTQYF; DNA: TGTGCCATCCGACTAGCCCTGAACACAGATACGCAGTATTTT
J: TRBJ2-3; size: .; V: TRBV27; D: TRBD2; CDR3: CASSGGLAGGDTDTQYF; DNA: TGTGCCAGCAGTGGGGGACTAGCGGGAGGGGACACAGATACGCAGTATTTT
J: TRBJ2-2; size: .; V: TRBV6-1; D: TRBD1; CDR3: CASRDRGAGELFF; DNA: TGTGCCAGCAGGGACAGGGGGGCCGGGGAGCTGTTTTTT
J: TRBJ2-7; size: .; V: TRBV7-2; D: .; CDR3: CASSLVGAGLEQYF; DNA: TGTGCCAGCAGCTTAGTGGGGGCAGGGTTAGAGCAGTACTTC
J: TRBJ1-2; size: .; V: TRBV7-9; D: TRBD1; CDR3: CASSLDGTGSGYGYTF; DNA: TGTGCCAGCAGCTTAGATGGGACAGGGAGTGGCTATGGCTACACCTTC